This T cell receptor (beta chain) was recorded in a study of T cell responses to AZD1222 COVID-19 vaccine. Overall study findings and caveats: Reportedly, close to half of spike-specific TCRs are directed against unmutated variant regions. After the peak T cell response, and only then, were repertoires sampled. Seropositivity was recorded at baseline in only six AZD1222 recipients.

The CDR3 length is 15 residues. Germline V gene sequence: CDR1 SGHNT, CDR2 YYREEE (reference sequence). TCRdb's table, derived via immunoSEQ multiplex PCR, lists solely in-frame clones and lacks some. The data contain 90,000 to 110,000 clones, around 93% of them singletons. This clone was seen more than once but under ten times. Its antigen is as yet unknown. One junction end does not reproduce the germline sequence, and a read error may be involved. The origin of this receptor is an adult in good health. The V call is TRBV5-4, the J call TRBJ2-5, with D maybe TRBD2 (6 bases). This specimen was peripheral blood, taken on day 0 of AZD1222 vaccination. CDR3 protein: CASTLKLGGDETQYF. The CDR3 DNA reads TGTGCCAGCACCTTGAAGCTGGGGGGTGACGAGACCCAGTACTTC.